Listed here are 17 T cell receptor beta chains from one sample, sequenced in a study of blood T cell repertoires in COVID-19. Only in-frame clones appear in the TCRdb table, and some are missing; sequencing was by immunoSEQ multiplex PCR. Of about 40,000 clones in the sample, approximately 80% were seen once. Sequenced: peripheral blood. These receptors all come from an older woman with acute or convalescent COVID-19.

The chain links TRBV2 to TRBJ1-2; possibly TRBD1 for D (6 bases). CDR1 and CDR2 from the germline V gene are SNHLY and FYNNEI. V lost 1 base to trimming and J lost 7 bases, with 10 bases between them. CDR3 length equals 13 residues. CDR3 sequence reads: CASSEGGRLGYTF. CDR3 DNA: TGTGCCAGCAGTGAAGGGGGGCGCCTTGGCTACACCTTC.

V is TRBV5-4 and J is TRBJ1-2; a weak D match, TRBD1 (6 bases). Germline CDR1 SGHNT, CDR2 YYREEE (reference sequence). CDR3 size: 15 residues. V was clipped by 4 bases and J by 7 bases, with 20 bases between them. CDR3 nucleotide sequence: TGTGCCAGCAGCACACGGACAGTCTCAAATAGTGGCTACACCTTC. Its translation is CASSTRTVSNSGYTF. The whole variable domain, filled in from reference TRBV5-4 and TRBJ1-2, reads ETGVTQSPTHLIKTRGQQVTLRCSSQSGHNTVSWYQQALGQGPQFIFQYYREEENGRGNFPPRFSGLQFPNYSSELNVNALELDDSALYLCASSTRTVSNSGYTFGSGTRLTVV.

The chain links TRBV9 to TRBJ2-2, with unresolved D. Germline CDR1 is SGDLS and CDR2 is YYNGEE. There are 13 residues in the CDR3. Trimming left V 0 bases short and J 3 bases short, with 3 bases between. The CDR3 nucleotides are TGTGCCAGCAGCGTAGTAGACACCGGGGAGCTGTTTTTT. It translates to CASSVVDTGELFF.

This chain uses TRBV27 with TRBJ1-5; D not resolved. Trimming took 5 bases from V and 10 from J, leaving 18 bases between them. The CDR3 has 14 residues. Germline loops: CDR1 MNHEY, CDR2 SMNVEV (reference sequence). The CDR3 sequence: CASSPLAGNEPQHF. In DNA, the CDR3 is TGTGCCAGCAGTCCGTTGGCGGGGAACGAACCCCAGCATTTT.

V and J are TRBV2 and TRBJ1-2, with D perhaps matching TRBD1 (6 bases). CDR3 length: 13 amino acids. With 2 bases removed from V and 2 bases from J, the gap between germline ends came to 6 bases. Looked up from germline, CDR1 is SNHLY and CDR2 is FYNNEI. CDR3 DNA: TGTGCCAGCAGTGAAAGGGGGAACTATGGCTACACCTTC. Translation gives CASSERGNYGYTF.

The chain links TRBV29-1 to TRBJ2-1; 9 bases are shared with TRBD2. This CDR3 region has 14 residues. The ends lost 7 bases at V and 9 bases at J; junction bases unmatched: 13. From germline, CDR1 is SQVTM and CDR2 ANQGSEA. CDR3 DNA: TGCAGCGCCGTTGGGCATAGCGGGAGTGCTGAGCAGTTCTTC. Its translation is CSAVGHSGSAEQFF.

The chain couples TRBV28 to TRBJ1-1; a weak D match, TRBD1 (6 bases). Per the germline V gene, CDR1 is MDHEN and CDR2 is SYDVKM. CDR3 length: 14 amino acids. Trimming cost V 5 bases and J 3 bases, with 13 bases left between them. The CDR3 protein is CASSRHYRDTEAFF. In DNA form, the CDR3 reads TGTGCCAGCAGTCGGCACTACAGGGACACTGAAGCTTTCTTT.

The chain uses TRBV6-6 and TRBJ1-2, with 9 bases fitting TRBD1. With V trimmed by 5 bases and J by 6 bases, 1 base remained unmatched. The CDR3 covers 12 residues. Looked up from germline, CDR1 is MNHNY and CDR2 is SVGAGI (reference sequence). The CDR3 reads CASSGTGNGYTF. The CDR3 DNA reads TGTGCCAGCAGTGGGACAGGGAATGGCTACACCTTC.

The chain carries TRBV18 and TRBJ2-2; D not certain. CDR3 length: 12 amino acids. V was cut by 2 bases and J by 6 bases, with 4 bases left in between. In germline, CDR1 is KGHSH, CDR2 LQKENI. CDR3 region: CASSPISGELFF. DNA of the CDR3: TGTGCCAGCTCACCAATCTCCGGGGAGCTGTTTTTT.

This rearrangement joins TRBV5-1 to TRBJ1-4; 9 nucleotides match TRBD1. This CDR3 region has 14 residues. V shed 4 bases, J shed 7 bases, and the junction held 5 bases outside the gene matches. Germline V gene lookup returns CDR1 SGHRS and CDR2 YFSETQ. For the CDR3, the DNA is TGCGCCAGCAGCCTCGGACAGGGGTTTGAAAAACTGTTTTTT. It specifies CASSLGQGFEKLFF.

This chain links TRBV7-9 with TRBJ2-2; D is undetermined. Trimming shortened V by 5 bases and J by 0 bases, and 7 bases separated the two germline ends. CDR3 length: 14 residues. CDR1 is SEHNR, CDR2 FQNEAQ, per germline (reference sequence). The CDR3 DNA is TGTGCCAGCAGCCATTTTTCGAACACCGGGGAGCTGTTTTTT. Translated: CASSHFSNTGELFF.

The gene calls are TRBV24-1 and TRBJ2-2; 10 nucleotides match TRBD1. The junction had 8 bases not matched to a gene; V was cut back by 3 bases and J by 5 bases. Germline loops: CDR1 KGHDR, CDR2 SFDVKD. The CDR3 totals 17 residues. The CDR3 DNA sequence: TGTGCCACCAGTGATGGTGACAGGGGGCGCAGGACCGGGGAGCTGTTTTTT. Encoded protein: CATSDGDRGRRTGELFF.

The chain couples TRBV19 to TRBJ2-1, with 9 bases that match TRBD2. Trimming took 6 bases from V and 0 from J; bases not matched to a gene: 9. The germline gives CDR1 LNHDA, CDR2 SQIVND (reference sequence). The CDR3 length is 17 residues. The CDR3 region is CASSKIAAGGSYNEQFF. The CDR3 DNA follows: TGTGCCAGTAGCAAGATTGCAGCGGGAGGCTCCTACAATGAGCAGTTCTTC.

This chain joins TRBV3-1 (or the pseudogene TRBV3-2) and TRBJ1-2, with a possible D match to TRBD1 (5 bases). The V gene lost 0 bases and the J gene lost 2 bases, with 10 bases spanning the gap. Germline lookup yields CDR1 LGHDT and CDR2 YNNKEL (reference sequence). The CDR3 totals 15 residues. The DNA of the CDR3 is TGTGCCAGCAGCCAAGATGTCGCAGGGAACTATGGCTACACCTTC. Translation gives CASSQDVAGNYGYTF.

The CDR3 here is CSVDRDYGYTF. DNA for the CDR3: TGCAGCGTTGATAGAGACTATGGCTACACCTTC. The chain employs TRBV29-1 and TRBJ1-2, with unresolved D. V was shortened by 3 bases and J by 3 bases, with 5 bases between the two germline ends. Germline V lookup: CDR1 SQVTM, CDR2 ANQGSEA. CDR3 length: 11 amino acids.

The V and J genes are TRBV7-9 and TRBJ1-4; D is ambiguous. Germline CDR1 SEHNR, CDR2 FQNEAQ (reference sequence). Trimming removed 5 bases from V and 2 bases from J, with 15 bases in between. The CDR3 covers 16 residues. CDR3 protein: CASSPGGGITNEKLFF. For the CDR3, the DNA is TGTGCCAGCAGCCCCGGAGGAGGAATTACTAATGAAAAACTGTTTTTT.

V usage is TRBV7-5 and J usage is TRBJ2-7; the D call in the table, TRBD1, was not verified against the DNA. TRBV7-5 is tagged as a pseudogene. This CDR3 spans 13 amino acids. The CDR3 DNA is TGTGCCCCTCGTGGGGACAACTCCTACGAGCAGTACTTC. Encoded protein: CAPRGDNSYEQYF.